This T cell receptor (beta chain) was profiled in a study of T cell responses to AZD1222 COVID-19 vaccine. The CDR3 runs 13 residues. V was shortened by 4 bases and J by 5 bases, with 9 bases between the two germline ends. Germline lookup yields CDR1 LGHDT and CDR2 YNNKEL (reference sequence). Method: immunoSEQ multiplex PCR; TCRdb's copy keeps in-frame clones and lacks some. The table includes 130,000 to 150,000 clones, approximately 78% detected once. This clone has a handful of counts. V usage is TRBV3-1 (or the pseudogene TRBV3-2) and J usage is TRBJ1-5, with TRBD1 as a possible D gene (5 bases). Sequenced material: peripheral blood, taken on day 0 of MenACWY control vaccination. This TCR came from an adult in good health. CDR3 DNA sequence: TGTGCCAGCAGCCGAGACAGTTATCAGCCCCAGCATTTT. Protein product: CASSRDSYQPQHF.